The present TCR beta chain was sequenced within a study of T cell responses to AZD1222 COVID-19 vaccine. Study summary: Whether given at about 4 or about 12 weeks, second doses were pooled.

The CDR3 is 13 amino acids. Germline values: CDR1 SGHTA, CDR2 FQGNSA. V was clipped by 2 bases and J by 4 bases, with 7 bases between them. Comment on this clone: The antigen remains unidentified.

Assay used: immunoSEQ multiplex PCR; TCRdb lists only in-frame clones, some missing. Among approximately 140,000 clones, around 94% were seen once, and the ten largest hold around 1.3%. Study observations and caveats: Distributed over spike, vaccine-associated CD4 TCRs predominated at 160-218 and 743-854. Unmutated variant regions are reportedly the target of nearly half of TCRs that are spike-specific.

V is TRBV7-2 and J is TRBJ2-3; D is undetermined. The clonotype originates from an adult in good health. Sequencing was performed on peripheral blood, taken on day 0 of AZD1222 vaccination. As DNA, the CDR3 is TGTGCCAGCAGCTTAAATAGTGCAGATACGCAGTATTTT. Its translation is CASSLNSADTQYF.